Each of the 28 T cell receptor beta chains below was sequenced from the same sample in a study of spatial heterogeneity in lung cancer. General study points: Tumoral mutation counts were tracked by counts of expanded intratumoral alpha and beta TCRs.

Time point given: sample taken at primary tumor resection. A single record per CDR3 protein comes from TCRdb applying MiXCR to the 5' RACE reads. Of 10,000 to 15,000 distinct CDR3 sequences in the sample, over 6.5% were seen once. These receptors' targets are unknown. Sequenced material: lung tumor tissue, taken at surgery. The receptors shown here come from a female donor with early-stage non-small cell lung cancer.

This clonotype came up many times. V is TRBV4-3 and J is TRBJ2-1, with 12 bases that match TRBD2. Trimming cost V 5 bases and J 0 bases; bases outside gene matches: 8. This CDR3 has 18 residues. Germline CDR1 is LGHNA and CDR2 is YSLEER. CDR3 amino acids: CASSAQPGLAGSYNEQFF. The DNA of the CDR3 is TGCGCCAGCAGCGCTCAACCGGGACTAGCGGGCTCCTACAATGAGCAGTTCTTC.

This clonotype was observed at least ten times. This chain uses TRBV20-1 with TRBJ2-4; D perhaps matches TRBD2 (6 bases). Between the trimmed V and J ends, which lost 5 bases and 8 bases, there was a span of 16 bases. The CDR3 has 13 residues. Germline-derived CDR1 and CDR2 are DFQATT and SNEGSKA (reference sequence). The CDR3 DNA reads TGCAGTGCTGAACCGGCGGGGATTGACATTCAGTACTTC. Amino acid sequence: CSAEPAGIDIQYF.

This clonotype is classed as medium-sized (0.01 to 0.1%). This sequence joins TRBV27 and TRBJ2-2; 14 positions match TRBD2. V lost 10 bases to trimming and J lost 5 bases; unmatched junction nucleotides: 9. Germline V gene sequence: CDR1 MNHEY, CDR2 SMNVEV (reference sequence). The length of the CDR3 is 16 residues. The CDR3 here is CATGAGTSGRTGELFF. DNA for the CDR3: TGTGCCACCGGTGCCGGGACTAGCGGGAGAACCGGGGAGCTGTTTTTT.

This clonotype rates as medium-sized. The V gene is TRBV29-1, the J gene TRBJ2-5; the D gene is possibly TRBD2 (5 bases). Germline CDR1 and CDR2: SQVTM and ANQGSEA. Between the trimmed V and J ends, which lost 1 base and 5 bases, there was a span of 8 bases. The CDR3 is 12 residues long. The CDR3 sequence: CSVEVAGETQYF. The CDR3 nucleotides are TGCAGCGTTGAAGTCGCGGGCGAGACCCAGTACTTC.

This clonotype was seen ten or more times. The V call is TRBV7-6, the J call TRBJ1-5; the D is unclear. V lost 5 bases and J lost 5, with 10 bases in between. The germline V gene encodes CDR1 SGHVS and CDR2 FNYEAQ. CDR3 length: 13 residues. The CDR3 spells CASSPTTHQPQHF. Here the CDR3 DNA reads TGTGCCAGCAGCCCCACGACCCATCAGCCCCAGCATTTT.

This clonotype qualifies as large (0.1 to 1%). CDR3: CASRRQGADTQYF. The CDR3 DNA is TGTGCCAGCAGAAGGCAGGGCGCAGATACGCAGTATTTT. The V gene is TRBV28, the J gene TRBJ2-3; tentative D call: TRBD1 (5 bases). The CDR3 extends over 13 amino acids. The V gene lost 6 bases and the J gene lost 4 bases, with 11 bases spanning the gap. Germline CDR1 reads MDHEN; CDR2 reads SYDVKM.

This clonotype showed up many times. CDR3 in DNA: TGTGCCAGCTCACCATCGGACTCTGACGAGCAGTACTTC. Amino acids: CASSPSDSDEQYF. The chain carries TRBV18 and TRBJ2-7, with D possibly matching TRBD2 (5 bases). The CDR3 spans 13 residues. Germline lookup yields CDR1 KGHSH and CDR2 LQKENI. Trimming pared 2 bases from V and 5 bases from J, leaving 10 bases between.

This clonotype was counted ten times or more. The V call is TRBV7-2, the J call TRBJ2-5; tentative D call: TRBD2 (6 bases). Germline loops: CDR1 SGHTA, CDR2 FQGNSA. V was clipped by 8 bases and J by 1 base, with 17 bases between them. This CDR3 is 15 amino acids long. CDR3 residues: CASSPGLLSQETQYF. CDR3 nucleotide sequence: TGTGCCAGCTCACCGGGACTCCTCTCCCAAGAGACCCAGTACTTC.

The table lists this clonotype with a few counts. The chain links TRBV4-3 to TRBJ2-1; D is possibly TRBD2 (5 bases). V dropped 0 bases and J dropped 9 bases, with 12 bases sitting between them. The V gene's germline CDR1 is LGHNA and CDR2 YSLEER. CDR3 length equals 14 residues. CDR3 amino acids: CASSQEPGSSEQFF. CDR3 in DNA: TGCGCCAGCAGCCAAGAGCCGGGATCCAGTGAGCAGTTCTTC.

This clonotype has just one count. The V call is TRBV5-1, the J call TRBJ2-1; TRBD1 matches at 7 bases. With 0 bases clipped from V and 5 bases from J, the junction kept 11 bases outside the gene matches. This CDR3 has 17 residues. The germline gives CDR1 SGHRS, CDR2 YFSETQ. The CDR3 spells CASSLAGLDRADNEQFF. The CDR3 nucleotides are TGCGCCAGCAGCTTGGCGGGATTAGACAGGGCCGACAATGAGCAGTTCTTC.

This clonotype has just a few counts. The rearrangement links TRBV7-2 to TRBJ2-3; possible D gene TRBD2, 5 bases. CDR3 size: 16 residues. CDR1 is SGHTA and CDR2 is FQGNSA in the germline V gene. Trimming took off 5 bases at V and 4 bases at J, with 19 bases between the two ends. The chain's CDR3 is CASSPQLGVRADTQYF. Here the CDR3 DNA reads TGTGCCAGCAGCCCCCAACTAGGAGTCCGGGCAGATACGCAGTATTTT. The full variable domain, in which reference TRBV7-2 and TRBJ2-3 provide the parts outside the CDR3, is GAGVSQSPSNKVTEKGKDVELRCDPISGHTALYWYRQSLGQGLEFLIYFQGNSAPDKSGLPSDRFSAERTGGSVSTLTIQRTQQEDSAVYLCASSPQLGVRADTQYFGPGTRLTVL.

The rearrangement joins TRBV6-5 to TRBJ1-1; TRBD1 aligns across 9 bases. Germline V gives CDR1 MNHEY, CDR2 SVGAGI. The J segment lost 5 bases and the V segment lost 5 bases, leaving 12 bases of the junction unmatched. This CDR3 has 16 amino acids. The CDR3 DNA sequence: TGTGCCAGCAGTCACAGGGGGCAAGGTGCGTCAACTGAAGCTTTCTTT. Amino acids: CASSHRGQGASTEAFF.

By its share, this clonotype is medium-sized. The J gene is TRBJ2-3, the V gene TRBV12-3 or TRBV12-4, with D possibly being TRBD1 or TRBD2 (5 bases each). CDR3 length equals 11 residues. V was cut by 6 bases and J by 6 bases, with 7 bases left in between. This chain's CDR3 is CASRWGDTQYF. DNA for the CDR3: TGTGCCAGCAGATGGGGGGATACGCAGTATTTT.

This clonotype was detected ten times or more. The CDR3 DNA reads TGTGCCAGCAGTTCGGCGGGGAGAGCCACAGATACGCAGTATTTT. Translation gives CASSSAGRATDTQYF. The chain recombines TRBV28 with TRBJ2-3, with D possibly TRBD2 on 6 matching bases. The CDR3 sequence is 15 residues long. Trimming took 4 bases from V and 2 from J, leaving 13 bases between them. Germline V gene lookup returns CDR1 MDHEN and CDR2 SYDVKM.

This clonotype qualifies as medium-sized (0.01 to 0.1%). The rearrangement links TRBV7-8 to TRBJ2-7; 7 positions agree with TRBD2. Per germline, CDR1 SGHVS and CDR2 FQNEAQ. The CDR3 runs to 17 residues. V was clipped by 4 bases and J by 4 bases; unmatched bases: 16. Here the CDR3 reads CASSSPFGGSIGYEQYF. CDR3 nucleotides: TGTGCCAGCAGCTCCCCTTTCGGCGGGAGTATAGGATACGAGCAGTACTTC. Drawing the rest from reference TRBV7-8 and TRBJ2-7, the complete variable domain is GAGVSQSPRYKVAKRGQDVALRCDPISGHVSLFWYQQALGQGPEFLTYFQNEAQLDKSGLPSDRFFAERPEGSVSTLKIQRTQQEDSAVYLCASSSPFGGSIGYEQYFGPGTRLTVT.

This clonotype was observed many times. The chain joins TRBV5-6 to TRBJ1-2, with 7 bases matching TRBD1. The junction had 11 bases not matched to a gene; V was cut back by 4 bases and J by 8 bases. The CDR3 is made up of 14 amino acids. Germline CDR1 reads SGHDT; CDR2 reads YYEEEE. The DNA for the CDR3 is TGTGCCAGCAGCGTCCGGACAGGTCTTGGCGGCTACACCTTC. It translates to CASSVRTGLGGYTF.

This clonotype has ten or more counts. V usage is TRBV18 and J usage is TRBJ1-4, with a tentative D call TRBD1 (5 bases). The CDR3 consists of 13 residues. V lost 4 bases, J lost 5 bases, and 8 bases lay in between. Germline CDR1 reads KGHSH; CDR2 reads LQKENI. CDR3 protein: CASSLQGNEKLFF. The CDR3 region has the DNA TGTGCCAGCTCACTCCAGGGAAATGAAAAACTGTTTTTT. The whole variable domain, filled in from reference TRBV18 and TRBJ1-4, reads NAGVMQNPRHLVRRRGQEARLRCSPMKGHSHVYWYRQLPEEGLKFMVYLQKENIIDESGMPKERFSAEFPKEGPSILRIQQVVRGDSAAYFCASSLQGNEKLFFGSGTQLSVL.

This clonotype occurred many times. This chain links TRBV6-2 or TRBV6-3 with TRBJ1-2; tentative D call: TRBD1 (5 bases). CDR3 size: 12 residues. V lost 7 bases and J lost 3, with 9 bases in between. Germline V gene sequence: CDR1 MNHEY, CDR2 SVGEGT. CDR3 nucleotides: TGTGCCAGCACCGACAGCTACTATGGCTACACCTTC. Translated: CASTDSYYGYTF.

This clonotype has a count of ten or more. The CDR3: CASSRGGQTYEQYF. CDR3 bases: TGTGCCAGCAGTAGGGGAGGGCAGACCTACGAGCAGTACTTC. The chain employs TRBV27 and TRBJ2-7; TRBD2 matches at 7 bases. Germline-derived CDR1 and CDR2 are MNHEY and SMNVEV (reference sequence). The CDR3 consists of 14 residues. V dropped 5 bases and J dropped 2; count of bases not matched to a gene: 6.

This clonotype has more than one count but fewer than ten. The chain combines TRBV10-3 with TRBJ1-2; 7 nucleotides match TRBD1. Germline assignment: CDR1 ENHRY and CDR2 SYGVKD. Trimming at V came to 6 bases and at J to 4 bases, leaving 2 bases not matched to a gene. This CDR3 is built from 12 residues. CDR3 sequence (DNA): TGTGCCATCAGGGCAGGGGGCTATGGCTACACCTTC. Its translation is CAIRAGGYGYTF.

There are many counts of this clonotype. The chain couples TRBV5-5 to TRBJ1-1, with D possibly TRBD1 on 5 matching bases. There are 16 residues in the CDR3. From germline, CDR1 is SGHKS and CDR2 YYEKEE (reference sequence). V dropped 4 bases and J dropped 5 bases, with 21 bases sitting between them. CDR3 DNA sequence: TGTGCCAGCAGCCACCCAGCAGGGATGTTAGAGACTGAAGCTTTCTTT. This translates into CASSHPAGMLETEAFF.

In its sample, this clonotype is medium-sized (0.01 to 0.1%). The rearrangement uses TRBV11-2 and TRBJ2-7; 8 positions match TRBD2. The V gene end was trimmed by 3 bases and the J gene end by 4 bases; junction bases not matched to a gene: 14. CDR3 length: 17 amino acids. Germline V gene lookup returns CDR1 SGHAT and CDR2 FQNNGV. DNA of the CDR3: TGTGCCAGCAGCTTGCGGGCTAGCGGGCCGTCATTTTACGAGCAGTACTTC. As protein: CASSLRASGPSFYEQYF. Drawing the rest from reference TRBV11-2 and TRBJ2-7, the complete variable domain is EAGVAQSPRYKIIEKRQSVAFWCNPISGHATLYWYQQILGQGPKLLIQFQNNGVVDDSQLPKDRFSAERLKGVDSTLKIQPAKLEDSAVYLCASSLRASGPSFYEQYFGPGTRLTVT.

This clonotype is medium-sized (0.01 to 0.1%) in the sample. The chain combines TRBV12-3 or TRBV12-4 with TRBJ1-6; D is possibly TRBD1 (6 bases). The V end was cut by 6 bases, the J end by 10 bases, with 13 bases between. The CDR3 loop spans 13 amino acids. The CDR3 region has the DNA TGTGCCAGCAGCCAAACAGGGTACTCACCCCTCCACTTT. Protein sequence: CASSQTGYSPLHF.

The table lists this clonotype with a count of one. The CDR3 nucleotides read TGCGCCAGCAGCTTGGCCAGGGGGCGAGGAGATACGCAGTATTTT. Encoded protein: CASSLARGRGDTQYF. J is TRBJ2-3 and V is TRBV5-1; 8 bases align to TRBD1. Germline values: CDR1 SGHRS, CDR2 YFSETQ. V lost 0 bases and J lost 5; bases outside the gene matches: 5. This CDR3 has 15 amino acids.

The V and J genes are TRBV20-1 and TRBJ1-2, with D tentatively TRBD1 (5 bases). V lost 5 bases, J lost 2 bases, and 6 bases lay in between. CDR3 length: 11 amino acids. Germline CDR1 DFQATT, CDR2 SNEGSKA (reference sequence). Written as DNA, the CDR3 is TGCAGTGCTGGGGACAACTATGGCTACACCTTC. Protein product: CSAGDNYGYTF.

The V gene is TRBV7-2, the J gene TRBJ2-7, with a weak D call TRBD2 (6 bases). The CDR3 is made up of 14 amino acids. Trimming cost V 5 bases and J 6 bases, with 17 bases left between them. Per the germline V gene, CDR1 is SGHTA and CDR2 is FQGNSA. As DNA, the CDR3 is TGTGCCAGCAGCAGTCCGGGGGAAAGGATCGAGCAGTACTTC. Translating gives CASSSPGERIEQYF.

By its share, this clonotype is medium-sized. V is TRBV6-5 and J is TRBJ2-4, with a weak D call TRBD1 (6 bases). This CDR3 contains 18 residues. CDR1 is MNHEY, CDR2 SVGAGI, per germline. Between the trimmed V and J ends, which lost 5 bases and 1 base, there was a span of 21 bases. The CDR3 DNA reads TGTGCCAGCAGTACAGCCTTAACAGGGTACCACGCCAAAAACATTCAGTACTTC. Its protein is CASSTALTGYHAKNIQYF.

The J gene is TRBJ2-3, the V gene TRBV29-1; no firm D call. In germline, CDR1 is SQVTM, CDR2 ANQGSEA. The CDR3 runs to 14 residues. Trimming removed 8 bases at V and 0 bases at J, with 15 bases between. The CDR3 DNA sequence: TGCAGCTTTCACGGACGGCTTAGCACAGATACGCAGTATTTT. Translation: CSFHGRLSTDTQYF.